This TCR beta chain stems from a study of shared clonotypes between healthy human individuals. The CDR3 is 18 residues long. Per germline, CDR1 WSHSY and CDR2 SAAADI. Trimming cost V 2 bases and J 2 bases; bases outside gene matches: 10. Assay execution proceeded at the deep level. Source study methods: From ImmunoSEQ came sequences covering only the junction and carrying no quality scores, so filtering differed. Sequencing used immunoSEQ multiplex PCR; TCRdb keeps in-frame clones, though not all of them. That table furnishes V, J and clone size, whereas the DNA furnished D and trimming. Among under 1 million clones listed, 80% to 95% were seen once. Naive CD8 cells comprised CD45RO-negative, CCR7-positively selected cells, excluding terminally differentiated effector memory CD45RA+ cells.

Sequencing used naive CD8+ T cells sorted from blood. The TCR was taken from a man aged 25 to 40 in good health. This chain connects TRBV10-2 to TRBJ2-2; TRBD2 agrees at 8 bases. CDR3 sequence (DNA): TGCGCCAGCAGTGAGCCGAAGAGAACTAGCGGAAACACCGGGGAGCTGTTTTTT. It codes for CASSEPKRTSGNTGELFF.